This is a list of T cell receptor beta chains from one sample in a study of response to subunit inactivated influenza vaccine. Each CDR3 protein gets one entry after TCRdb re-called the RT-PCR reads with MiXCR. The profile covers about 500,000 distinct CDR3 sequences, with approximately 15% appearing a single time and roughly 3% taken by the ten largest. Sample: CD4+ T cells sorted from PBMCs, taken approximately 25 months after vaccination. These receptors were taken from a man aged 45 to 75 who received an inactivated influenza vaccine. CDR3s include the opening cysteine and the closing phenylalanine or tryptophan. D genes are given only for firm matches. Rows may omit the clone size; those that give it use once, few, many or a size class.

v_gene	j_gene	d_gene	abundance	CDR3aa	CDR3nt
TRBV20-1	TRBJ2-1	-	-	CSALEPTRGYNEQFF	TGCAGTGCACTAGAGCCCACCCGGGGTTACAATGAGCAGTTCTTC
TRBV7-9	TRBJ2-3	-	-	CASSLRGSQADTQYF	TGTGCCAGCAGCTTACGTGGCTCCCAGGCTGATACGCAGTATTTT
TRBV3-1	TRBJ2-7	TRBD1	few	CASSQGPGQGYEQYF	TGTGCCAGCAGCCAAGGACCGGGACAGGGCTACGAGCAGTACTTC
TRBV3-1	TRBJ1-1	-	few	CASSQGLRSNTEAFF	TGTGCCAGCAGCCAAGGTCTTCGGTCGAACACTGAAGCTTTCTTT
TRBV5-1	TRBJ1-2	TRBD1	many	CASSPGQAYGYTF	TGCGCCAGCAGTCCCGGACAGGCCTATGGCTACACCTTC
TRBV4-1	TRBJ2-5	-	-	CASSRGRGQETQYF	TGCGCCAGCAGCCGCGGGCGAGGCCAGGAGACCCAGTACTTC
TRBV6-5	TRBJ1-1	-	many	CASSYSGGGTEAFF	TGTGCCAGCAGTTACTCGGGGGGGGGCACTGAAGCTTTCTTT
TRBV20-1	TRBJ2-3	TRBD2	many	CSDQRESRADTQYF	TGCAGTGATCAGCGGGAGTCGAGGGCAGATACGCAGTATTTT
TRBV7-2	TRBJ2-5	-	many	CASSPGLPGETQYF	TGTGCCAGCAGCCCAGGACTACCCGGGGAGACCCAGTACTTC
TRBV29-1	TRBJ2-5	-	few	CSVEGGAVGGLGETQYF	TGCAGCGTTGAAGGTGGGGCCGTTGGGGGCTTGGGAGAGACCCAGTACTTC
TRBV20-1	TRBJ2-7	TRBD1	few	CSARQGATGEQYF	TGCAGTGCGAGACAGGGGGCAACGGGCGAGCAGTACTTC
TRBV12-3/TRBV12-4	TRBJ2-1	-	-	CASSPLPSVEQFF	TGTGCCAGCAGTCCCCTACCTAGCGTTGAGCAGTTCTTC
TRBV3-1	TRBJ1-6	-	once	CASSHLSDSPLHF	TGTGCCAGCAGCCACCTATCAGATTCACCCCTCCACTTT
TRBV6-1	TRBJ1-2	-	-	CAKRGAENGYTF	TGTGCCAAAAGGGGGGCCGAGAATGGCTACACCTTC
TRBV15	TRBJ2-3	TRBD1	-	CATSRDDRGADTQYF	TGTGCCACCAGCAGAGATGACAGGGGTGCAGATACGCAGTATTTT
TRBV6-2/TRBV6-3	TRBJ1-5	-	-	CASRRENGPQHF	TGTGCCAGCAGGCGGGAGAACGGGCCCCAGCATTTT
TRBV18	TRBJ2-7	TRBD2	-	CASSPRAGVQSEQYF	TGTGCCAGCTCACCAAGAGCGGGAGTTCAGTCCGAGCAGTACTTC
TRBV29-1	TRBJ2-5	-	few	CSGLRSETQYF	TGCAGCGGCCTAAGATCTGAGACCCAGTACTTC
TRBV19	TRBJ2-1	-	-	CASSFLTGGAEQFF	TGTGCCAGTAGTTTCCTGACGGGGGGCGCTGAGCAGTTCTTC
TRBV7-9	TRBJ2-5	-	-	CASSPKGYQETQYF	TGTGCCAGCAGCCCTAAAGGGTACCAAGAGACCCAGTACTTC
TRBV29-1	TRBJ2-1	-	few	CSSSAYNEQFF	TGCAGCAGTTCCGCCTACAATGAGCAGTTCTTC
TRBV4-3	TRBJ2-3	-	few	CASSQEFSTDTQYF	TGCGCCAGCAGCCAAGAATTCTCCACAGATACGCAGTATTTT
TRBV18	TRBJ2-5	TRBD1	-	CASSRRTGPVETQYF	TGTGCCAGCTCACGACGGACAGGGCCCGTGGAGACCCAGTACTTC
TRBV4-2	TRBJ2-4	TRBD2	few	CASSQALASGNLIQYF	TGTGCCAGCAGCCAAGCCCTGGCTAGCGGGAATCTAATTCAGTACTTC
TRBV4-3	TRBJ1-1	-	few	CASSFTVGNTEAFF	TGCGCCAGCAGCTTCACAGTGGGGAACACTGAAGCTTTCTTT
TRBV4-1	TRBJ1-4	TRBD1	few	CASSQGQGTNEKLFF	TGCGCCAGCAGCCAAGGACAGGGAACTAATGAAAAACTGTTTTTT
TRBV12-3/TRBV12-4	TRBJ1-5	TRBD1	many	CASSLQGAINQPQHF	TGTGCCAGCAGTTTACAGGGGGCTATCAATCAGCCCCAGCATTTT
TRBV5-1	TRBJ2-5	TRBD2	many	CASSVRASGGQETQYF	TGCGCCAGCAGCGTCAGAGCCAGCGGGGGCCAAGAGACCCAGTACTTC
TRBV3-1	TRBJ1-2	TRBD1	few	CASSQETTGGNYGYTF	TGTGCCAGCAGCCAAGAGACGACAGGGGGGAACTATGGCTACACCTTC
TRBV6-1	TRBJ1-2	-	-	CASSEVWHGYTF	TGTGCCAGCAGTGAAGTTTGGCACGGCTACACCTTC
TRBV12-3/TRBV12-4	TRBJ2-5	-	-	CASSLESRRQETQYF	TGTGCCAGCAGTTTAGAGTCGAGACGGCAAGAGACCCAGTACTTC
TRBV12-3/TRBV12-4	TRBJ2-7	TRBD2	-	CASSFRLAVSEQYF	TGTGCCAGCAGTTTTAGACTAGCGGTGTCCGAGCAGTACTTC
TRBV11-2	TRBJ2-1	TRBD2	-	CASSPLQRGRYNEQFF	TGTGCCAGCAGCCCCCTGCAGCGGGGCCGGTACAATGAGCAGTTCTTC
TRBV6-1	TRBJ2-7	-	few	CASRPRVWSYEQYF	TGTGCCAGCAGACCTCGGGTGTGGTCCTACGAGCAGTACTTC
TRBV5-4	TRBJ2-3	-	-	CASSGGQRTSSTDTQYF	TGTGCCAGCAGCGGAGGCCAGCGTACTTCTAGCACAGATACGCAGTATTTT
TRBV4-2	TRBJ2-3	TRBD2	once	CASSQVGRRGSGGPGWTQYF	TGTGCCAGCAGCCAAGTTGGCCGGAGGGGTAGCGGGGGTCCCGGGTGGACGCAGTATTTT
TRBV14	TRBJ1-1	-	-	CASSLTGRRSEAFF	TGTGCCAGCAGCCTCACAGGGAGACGCTCTGAAGCTTTCTTT
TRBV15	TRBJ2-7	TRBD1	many	CATSRYRDRGYEQYF	TGTGCCACCAGCAGGTACCGGGACAGGGGCTACGAGCAGTACTTC
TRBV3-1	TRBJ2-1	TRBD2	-	CASSHRGGPGDEQFF	TGTGCCAGCAGCCATCGGGGGGGGCCTGGTGATGAGCAGTTCTTC
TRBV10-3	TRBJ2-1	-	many	CAISEGMFENEQFF	TGTGCCATCAGTGAGGGGATGTTCGAGAATGAGCAGTTCTTC
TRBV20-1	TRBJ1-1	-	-	CSAWTDNTEAFF	TGCAGTGCTTGGACAGACAACACTGAAGCTTTCTTT
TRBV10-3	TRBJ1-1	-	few	CAISEGRGTEAFF	TGTGCCATCAGTGAGGGACGAGGGACTGAAGCTTTCTTT
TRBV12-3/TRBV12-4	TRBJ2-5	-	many	CASSLAAQETQYF	TGTGCCAGCAGTTTAGCGGCCCAAGAGACCCAGTACTTC
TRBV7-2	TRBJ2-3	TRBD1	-	CASRDRVTDTQYF	TGTGCCAGCCGGGACAGGGTCACAGATACGCAGTATTTT
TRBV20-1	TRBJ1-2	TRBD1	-	CSARGDRGRYGYTF	TGCAGTGCTAGGGGGGACAGGGGGCGCTATGGCTACACCTTC
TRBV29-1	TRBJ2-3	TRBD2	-	CSVEIGRGVTDTQYF	TGCAGCGTTGAAATTGGACGGGGGGTAACAGATACGCAGTATTTT
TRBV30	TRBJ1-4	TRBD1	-	CAGQGAANEKLFF	TGTGCCGGACAGGGCGCTGCTAATGAAAAACTGTTTTTT
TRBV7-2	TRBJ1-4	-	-	CASSPGFGANEKLFF	TGTGCCAGCAGCCCAGGGTTTGGGGCTAATGAAAAACTGTTTTTT
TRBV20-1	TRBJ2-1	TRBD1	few	CSAILTGFSYNEQFF	TGCAGTGCTATATTGACAGGGTTCTCCTACAATGAGCAGTTCTTC
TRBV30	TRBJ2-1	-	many	CAWSRGGSYNEQFF	TGTGCCTGGAGTAGAGGGGGCTCCTACAATGAGCAGTTCTTC
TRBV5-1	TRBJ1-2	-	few	CASSLSTGALYGYTF	TGCGCCAGCAGCTTGTCTACAGGCGCCCTCTATGGCTACACCTTC
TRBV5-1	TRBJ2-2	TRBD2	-	CASSGTSEFSTGELFF	TGCGCCAGCAGCGGCACTAGCGAATTCAGCACCGGGGAGCTGTTTTTT
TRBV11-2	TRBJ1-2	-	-	CASSPPSFGGQNIYGYTF	TGTGCCAGCAGCCCGCCCTCGTTTGGCGGGCAGAACATCTATGGCTACACCTTC
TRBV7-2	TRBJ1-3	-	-	CASSGDAGNTIYF	TGTGCCAGCAGCGGAGACGCTGGAAACACCATATATTTT
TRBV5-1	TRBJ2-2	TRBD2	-	CASSRRGGSVNTGELFF	TGCGCCAGCAGCCGGCGGGGGGGCTCCGTGAACACCGGGGAGCTGTTTTTT
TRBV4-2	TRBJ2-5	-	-	CASSQDIGGRFQETQYF	TGTGCCAGCAGCCAAGACATAGGGGGGCGGTTTCAGGAGACCCAGTACTTC
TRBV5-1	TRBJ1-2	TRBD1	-	CASSLMTGVDGYTF	TGCGCCAGCAGCTTGATGACAGGGGTTGATGGCTACACCTTC
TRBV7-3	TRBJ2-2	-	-	CASGKSAGELFF	TGTGCCAGCGGGAAGTCCGCCGGGGAGCTGTTTTTT